This TCR beta chain comes out of a study of T cell responses to AZD1222 COVID-19 vaccine. About the study: Whether given at about 4 or about 12 weeks, second doses were pooled. Broader study findings: A rise in Spike-specific TCR breadth and depth followed two AZD1222 doses. Sampling captured repertoires only after the peak T cell response. At study baseline, merely a handful of AZD1222 recipients were seropositive.

Clones were sequenced by immunoSEQ multiplex PCR, and TCRdb holds only the in-frame ones, with some missing. This sample has 150,000 to 200,000 clones; roughly nine tenths occur once, and the top ten carry 2.6%. On this clone itself: The antigen is undetermined.

The CDR3 contains 16 residues. V gave up 1 base and J gave up 5 bases; unmatched junction bases: 7. Germline assignment: CDR1 LGHNA and CDR2 YNFKEQ. Sequenced here: peripheral blood, sampled on day 0 of AZD1222 vaccination. The TCR originated in an adult in good health. This chain links TRBV4-2 with TRBJ2-2; 7 nucleotides align to TRBD2. CDR3 sequence reads: CASSQVRLAWTGELFF. CDR3 DNA: TGTGCCAGCAGCCAAGTGAGACTAGCTTGGACCGGGGAGCTGTTTTTT.